The TCR beta chain under discussion was sequenced for a study of T cell responses to AZD1222 COVID-19 vaccine. Points on this clone: What it binds is not known.

Trimming removed 3 bases at V and 2 bases at J, with 16 bases between. Germline CDR1 is SGDLS and CDR2 is YYNGEE. The CDR3 is made up of 16 amino acids. Sequencing used immunoSEQ multiplex PCR; TCRdb keeps in-frame clones, though not all of them. This sample yields 150,000 or so clones, of which about 90% are seen a single time; approximately 2.1% belongs to the top ten. Whole-study results and caveats: Variant regions that are unmutated are reportedly the target of nearly half of spike-specific TCRs. Most donors were white British and more were female, and clonal diversity was possibly underestimated.

The material was peripheral blood, obtained on day 0 of AZD1222 vaccination. The V call is TRBV9, the J call TRBJ2-3; D not certain. The sequence was collected from an adult in good health. CDR3 sequence: CASSASGVRSTDTQYF. DNA for the CDR3: TGTGCCAGCAGCGCCTCAGGAGTTAGGTCCACAGATACGCAGTATTTT.